These 19 T cell receptor beta chains share one sample of origin, sequenced in a study of early T cells in non-severe SARS-CoV-2 infection. TCRdb used MiXCR to reprocess the 5' RACE reads, holding one entry per CDR3 protein. The data hold 55,000 to 65,000 distinct CDR3 sequences, with around 16% observed a single time. This specimen was whole blood, taken at baseline. The receptors originated from an adult who was a healthcare worker with PCR-confirmed SARS-CoV-2 infection or an uninfected control (not recorded which).

V usage is TRBV20-1 and J usage is TRBJ2-3, with 15 bases matching TRBD2. The V and J ends lost 5 bases and 3 bases, in that order; junction bases with no gene match: 6. Germline lookup yields CDR1 DFQATT and CDR2 SNEGSKA (reference sequence). The CDR3 extends over 16 amino acids. For the CDR3, the DNA is TGCAGTGCTCTCCCGGGACTAGCGGGGGGTACAGATACGCAGTATTTT. It translates to CSALPGLAGGTDTQYF.

The chain employs TRBV30 and TRBJ2-3, with 7 positions matching TRBD2. Germline V gene data show CDR1 as GTSNPN and CDR2 as SVGIG (reference sequence). Losses at the gene ends were 5 bases for V and 1 base for J; bases not matched to a gene: 6. This CDR3 comprises 14 residues. CDR3: CAWDSGLRTDTQYF. In nucleotides, the CDR3 is TGTGCCTGGGATAGCGGGCTACGCACAGATACGCAGTATTTT.

Only a few counts were recorded for this clonotype. The chain is built from TRBV3-1 and TRBJ2-1, with TRBD2 identical over 12 bases. CDR1 is LGHDT, CDR2 YNNKEL, per germline (reference sequence). The CDR3 loop spans 16 amino acids. J was trimmed by 8 bases and V by 1 base; bases with no gene match: 6. DNA of the CDR3: TGTGCCAGCAGCCAAGCTCAACTAGCGGGAGGTGATGAGCAGTTCTTC. Its translation is CASSQAQLAGGDEQFF.

This clonotype was picked up a small number of times. V and J are TRBV5-4 and TRBJ1-2; 9 bases are a match to TRBD1. After removal of 2 bases from V and 2 bases from J, the junction contained 1 base not matched to a gene. The germline V gene encodes CDR1 SGHNT and CDR2 YYREEE (reference sequence). The CDR3 is made up of 14 amino acids. The CDR3 reads CASSFGQGNYGYTF. CDR3 DNA: TGTGCCAGCAGCTTCGGACAGGGGAACTATGGCTACACCTTC.

This rearrangement joins TRBV12-3 or TRBV12-4 to TRBJ1-1; TRBD1 matches 9 bases. This CDR3 comprises 16 residues. V dropped 1 base and J dropped 5; count of bases not matched to a gene: 8. The CDR3 DNA reads as TGTGCCAGCAGTTTAGGGGGGACAGGGCGGGGAACTGAAGCTTTCTTT. It specifies CASSLGGTGRGTEAFF.

This clonotype has only a few counts. The chain uses TRBV6-2 or TRBV6-3 and TRBJ1-6, with D hard to call. The CDR3 runs 11 residues. Looked up from germline, CDR1 is MNHEY and CDR2 is SVGEGT. Between the trimmed V and J ends, which lost 8 bases and 7 bases, there was a span of 6 bases. This chain's CDR3 is CASAFNSPLHF. CDR3 DNA sequence: TGTGCCAGCGCGTTCAATTCACCCCTCCACTTT.

This clonotype has a count of ten or more. This CDR3 is CASTPSGRLHYGYTF. In DNA, the CDR3 is TGCGCCAGCACCCCTTCCGGCAGACTTCACTATGGCTACACCTTC. This chain uses TRBV10-1 with TRBJ1-2; the D is unclear. V lost 7 bases to trimming and J lost 3 bases, with 18 bases between them. The V gene's germline CDR1 is WNHNN and CDR2 SYGVQD (reference sequence). The CDR3 extends over 15 amino acids.

V and J are TRBV28 and TRBJ2-2, with D unresolved. CDR3 length: 16 amino acids. Trimming left V 5 bases short and J 7 bases short, with 20 bases between. From germline, CDR1 is MDHEN and CDR2 SYDVKM. The CDR3 loop reads CASSPAAIPSVGELFF. The CDR3 DNA is TGTGCCAGCAGTCCGGCTGCCATCCCCTCGGTCGGGGAGCTGTTTTTT.

The chain couples TRBV18 to TRBJ2-1; perhaps TRBD2 as D (6 bases). Germline V gene sequence: CDR1 KGHSH, CDR2 LQKENI. Trimming shortened V by 1 base and J by 7 bases, and 11 bases separated the two germline ends. The CDR3 is 14 amino acids. The CDR3 here is CASSPLQTSNEQFF. In DNA, the CDR3 is TGTGCCAGCTCACCACTTCAGACTAGTAATGAGCAGTTCTTC.

This clonotype was detected only a few times. The gene calls are TRBV28 and TRBJ2-7, with 9 bases aligning to TRBD2. J lost 2 bases, V lost 7 bases, and 15 bases had no gene match. The CDR3 sequence is 17 residues long. CDR1 is MDHEN and CDR2 is SYDVKM in the germline V gene. The CDR3 DNA is TGTGCCAGCACCAAAAGGCTACTAGCGGGTTTCCCCTACGAGCAGTACTTC. This translates into CASTKRLLAGFPYEQYF.

A word on this clonotype: The junction departs from germline at one end; a sequencing error may be responsible. The genes are TRBV30 and TRBJ2-7; D is tentatively TRBD1 or TRBD2 (6 bases each). Germline loops: CDR1 GTSNPN, CDR2 SVGIG (reference sequence). The CDR3 consists of 11 residues. This chain's CDR3 is CAWSVGLSGAF. CDR3 coding DNA: TGTGCCTGGAGTGTAGGGCTCTCGGGGGCTTTC.

This chain links TRBV18 with TRBJ2-3; no definite D call. CDR1 is KGHSH, CDR2 LQKENI, per germline. The ends were cut back, 3 bases at V and 0 bases at J, with 10 bases in the middle. This CDR3 is built from 15 residues. CDR3 sequence reads: CASSPEWQSTDTQYF. The CDR3 nucleotides read TGTGCCAGCTCACCCGAGTGGCAAAGCACAGATACGCAGTATTTT.

J is TRBJ2-2 and V is TRBV6-5, with D possibly TRBD1 on 6 matching bases. Germline CDR1 MNHEY, CDR2 SVGAGI. The V and J ends lost 7 bases and 6 bases respectively, with 18 bases between them. There are 15 residues in the CDR3. The CDR3 loop is CASTRKPQGSGELFF. The DNA of the CDR3 is TGTGCCAGCACTCGAAAACCACAGGGATCCGGGGAGCTGTTTTTT.

This clonotype has only a few counts. This chain uses TRBV7-3 with TRBJ2-1; TRBD2 agrees at 11 bases. V lost 4 bases, J lost 5 bases, and 7 bases stayed unmatched. The CDR3 spans 16 residues. Germline CDR1 is SGHTA and CDR2 is FQGTGA. Written as DNA, the CDR3 is TGTGCCAGCAGCTCCTCCGGGACTAGCGGACACAATGAGCAGTTCTTC. It is translated as CASSSSGTSGHNEQFF.

The chain carries TRBV29-1 and TRBJ2-7; 9 bases fit TRBD1. Trimming cost V 3 bases and J 5 bases; bases outside gene matches: 5. Germline V gene data show CDR1 as SQVTM and CDR2 as ANQGSEA. The CDR3 sequence is 13 residues long. CDR3: CSVEGTGNDEQYF. The CDR3 DNA reads as TGCAGCGTTGAGGGGACAGGGAATGACGAGCAGTACTTC.

The chain joins TRBV20-1 to TRBJ2-1; 8 bases map to TRBD2. V shed 5 bases, J shed 6 bases, and the junction held 3 bases outside the gene matches. The V gene's germline CDR1 is DFQATT and CDR2 SNEGSKA (reference sequence). This CDR3 is built from 12 residues. The CDR3 nucleotides read TGCAGTGCTTTTACTAGCGGCAATGAGCAGTTCTTC. Protein sequence: CSAFTSGNEQFF.

This clonotype has ten or more counts. The chain has TRBV15 and TRBJ2-2; TRBD1 is a possible D gene (6 bases). V was cut by 0 bases and J by 3 bases, with 14 bases left in between. From germline, CDR1 is LNHNV and CDR2 YYDKDF (reference sequence). The CDR3 has 17 amino acids. The CDR3 DNA is TGTGCCACCAGCAGAGATGGTCTCAGGGGTCACACCGGGGAGCTGTTTTTT. Translation gives CATSRDGLRGHTGELFF.

This clonotype was seen at least ten times. The chain has TRBV18 and TRBJ2-1; 7 bases fit TRBD2. Trimming removed 5 bases from V and 2 bases from J; junction bases left unmatched: 9. Germline V CDR1 and CDR2: KGHSH, LQKENI. The CDR3 covers 16 residues. The CDR3: CASSSGTTRAYNEQFF. The CDR3 bases are TGTGCCAGCTCAAGCGGGACTACCCGTGCCTACAATGAGCAGTTCTTC.

In its sample, this clonotype was seen a few times. The chain carries TRBV28 and TRBJ1-6; 9 bases line up with TRBD1. CDR1 is MDHEN, CDR2 SYDVKM, per germline. The junction had 7 bases not matched to a gene; V was cut back by 9 bases and J by 10 bases. The CDR3 covers 13 residues. The CDR3 spells CASSGTGTSPLHF. In DNA, the CDR3 is TGTGCCAGTTCCGGGACAGGGACATCACCCCTCCACTTT.